Below, 4 T cell receptor beta chains from the same sample are listed, as sequenced in a study of naive and memory T cell subsets. A UMI-containing oligonucleotide was joined by 3' ligation to the TCR cDNA template. Ligated cDNA underwent four rounds of PCR with nested alpha and beta constant region primers and SP2. TCRdb recomputed calls from the 5' RACE reads with MiXCR, one row per CDR3 protein. Of 55,000 to 70,000 distinct CDR3 sequences in the sample, approximately 7.2% were seen once. These TCRs come from a male donor in good health.

This chain uses TRBV6-5 with TRBJ2-7; weak D call: TRBD1 (7 bases). The V end lost 5 bases, the J end lost 2 bases, and 13 bases lay between the germline ends. The V gene's germline CDR1 is MNHEY and CDR2 SVGAGI. The CDR3 is made up of 14 amino acids. CDR3 nucleotide sequence: TGTGCCAGCAGTCAGGGGGGACAGACCTACGAGCAGTACTTC. Protein product: CASSQGGQTYEQYF.

This clonotype was detected many times. The V call is TRBV30, the J call TRBJ1-5, with D maybe TRBD1 (5 bases). Germline V gene lookup returns CDR1 GTSNPN and CDR2 SVGIG (reference sequence). Between the trimmed V and J ends, which lost 3 bases and 6 bases, there was a span of 9 bases. The CDR3 covers 12 residues. The CDR3 DNA is TGTGCCTGGAGCGTAAGGGGTCAGCCCCAGCATTTT. Its translation: CAWSVRGQPQHF.

The chain couples TRBV3-1 to TRBJ1-2; D is unclear. The CDR3 loop spans 15 amino acids. Germline V lookup: CDR1 LGHDT, CDR2 YNNKEL (reference sequence). V gave up 3 bases and J gave up 8 bases, with 19 bases separating them. The CDR3 region has the DNA TGTGCCAGCAGCCAGGAGGCCGGGGTACGCGGGGGCTACACCTTC. Residues: CASSQEAGVRGGYTF.

This clonotype was counted at least ten times. CDR3 amino acids: CARRRVTGELFF. As DNA, the CDR3 is TGTGCCAGGAGACGCGTCACCGGGGAGCTGTTTTTT. The rearrangement links TRBV2 to TRBJ2-2; no firm D call. Trimming cost V 9 bases and J 4 bases, with 9 bases left between them. Germline V CDR1 and CDR2: SNHLY, FYNNEI. The CDR3 totals 12 residues.